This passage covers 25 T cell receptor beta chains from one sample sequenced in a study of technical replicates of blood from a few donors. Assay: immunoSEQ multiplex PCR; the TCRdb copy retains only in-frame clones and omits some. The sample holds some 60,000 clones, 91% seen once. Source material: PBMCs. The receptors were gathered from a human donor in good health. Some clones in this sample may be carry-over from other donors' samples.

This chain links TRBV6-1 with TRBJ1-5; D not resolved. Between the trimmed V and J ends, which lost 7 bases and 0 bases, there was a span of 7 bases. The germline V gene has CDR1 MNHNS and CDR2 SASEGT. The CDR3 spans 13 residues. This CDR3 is CASNTVSNQPQHF. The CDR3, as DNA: TGTGCCAGCAACACAGTTAGCAATCAGCCCCAGCATTTT.

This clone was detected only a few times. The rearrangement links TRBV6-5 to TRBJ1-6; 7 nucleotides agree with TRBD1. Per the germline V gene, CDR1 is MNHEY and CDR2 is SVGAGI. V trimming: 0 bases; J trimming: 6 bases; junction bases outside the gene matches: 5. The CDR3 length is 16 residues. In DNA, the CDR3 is TGTGCCAGCAGTTACTCAGGACAGGCGATTAATTCACCCCTCCACTTT. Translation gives CASSYSGQAINSPLHF.

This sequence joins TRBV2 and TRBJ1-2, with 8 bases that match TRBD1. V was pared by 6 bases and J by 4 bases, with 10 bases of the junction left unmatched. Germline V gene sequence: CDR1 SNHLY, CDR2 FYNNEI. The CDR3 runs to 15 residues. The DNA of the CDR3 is TGTGCCAGCAGCGCAGGACAGGGTAGCGCCTATGGCTACACCTTC. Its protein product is CASSAGQGSAYGYTF.

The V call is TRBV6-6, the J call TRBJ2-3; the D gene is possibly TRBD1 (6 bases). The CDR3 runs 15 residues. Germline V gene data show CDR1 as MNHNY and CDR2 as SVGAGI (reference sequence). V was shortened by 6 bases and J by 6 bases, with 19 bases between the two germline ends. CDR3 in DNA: TGTGCCAGCAGGACGGGGCAGGGGATGGTTGATACGCAGTATTTT. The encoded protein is CASRTGQGMVDTQYF.

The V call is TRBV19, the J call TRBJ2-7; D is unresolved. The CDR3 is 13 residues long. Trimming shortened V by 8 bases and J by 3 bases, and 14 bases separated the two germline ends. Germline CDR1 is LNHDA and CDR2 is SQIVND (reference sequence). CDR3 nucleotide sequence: TGTGCCAGTTGCCCTAAAGTATTCTACGAGCAGTACTTC. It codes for CASCPKVFYEQYF. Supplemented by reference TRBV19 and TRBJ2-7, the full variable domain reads DGGITQSPKYLFRKEGQNVTLSCEQNLNHDAMYWYRQDPGQGLRLIYYSQIVNDFQKGDIAEGYSVSREKKESFPLTVTSAQKNPTAFYLCASCPKVFYEQYFGPGTRLTVT.

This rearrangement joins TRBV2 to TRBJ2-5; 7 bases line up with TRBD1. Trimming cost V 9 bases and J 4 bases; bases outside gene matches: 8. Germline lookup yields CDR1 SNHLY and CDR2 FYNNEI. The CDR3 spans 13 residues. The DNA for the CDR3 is TGTGCCAGTCCGGGGCGGACAGGAGAGACCCAGTACTTC. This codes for CASPGRTGETQYF.

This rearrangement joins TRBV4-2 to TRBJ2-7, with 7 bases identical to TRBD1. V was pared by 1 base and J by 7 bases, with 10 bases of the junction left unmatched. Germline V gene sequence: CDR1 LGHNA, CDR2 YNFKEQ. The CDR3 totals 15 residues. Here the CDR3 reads CASSQASDRVREQYF. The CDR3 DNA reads TGTGCCAGCAGCCAAGCTAGTGACAGGGTTAGGGAGCAGTACTTC.

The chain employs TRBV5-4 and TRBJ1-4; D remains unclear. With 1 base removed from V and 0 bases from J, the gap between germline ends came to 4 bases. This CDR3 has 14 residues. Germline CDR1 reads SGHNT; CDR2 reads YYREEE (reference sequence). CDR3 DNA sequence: TGTGCCAGCAGCTTGTTTACAACTAATGAAAAACTGTTTTTT. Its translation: CASSLFTTNEKLFF.

CDR3 region: CASSLRRRFHEQYF. The CDR3 DNA reads TGTGCCAGCAGCTTGAGAAGGAGGTTCCACGAGCAGTACTTC. The chain couples TRBV5-6 to TRBJ2-7; the D gene is possibly TRBD2 (5 bases). Looked up from germline, CDR1 is SGHDT and CDR2 is YYEEEE. The CDR3 is made up of 14 amino acids. Trimming pared 1 base from V and 5 bases from J, leaving 13 bases between.

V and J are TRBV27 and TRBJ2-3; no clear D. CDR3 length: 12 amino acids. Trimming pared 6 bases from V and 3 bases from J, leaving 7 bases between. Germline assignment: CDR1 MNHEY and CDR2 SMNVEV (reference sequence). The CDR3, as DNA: TGTGCCAGCAGAGAGAGGACAGATACGCAGTATTTT. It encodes CASRERTDTQYF.

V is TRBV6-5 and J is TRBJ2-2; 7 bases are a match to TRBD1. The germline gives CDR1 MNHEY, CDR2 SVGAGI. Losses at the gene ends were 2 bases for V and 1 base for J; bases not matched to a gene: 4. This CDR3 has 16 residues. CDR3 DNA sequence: TGTGCCAGCAGTTACAGGACAGGTGAGAACACCGGGGAGCTGTTTTTT. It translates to CASSYRTGENTGELFF.

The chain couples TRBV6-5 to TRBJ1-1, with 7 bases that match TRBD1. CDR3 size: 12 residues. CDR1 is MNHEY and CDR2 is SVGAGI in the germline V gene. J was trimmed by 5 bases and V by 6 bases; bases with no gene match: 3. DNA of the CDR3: TGTGCCAGCAGCCAACAGGGGACTGAAGCTTTCTTT. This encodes CASSQQGTEAFF.

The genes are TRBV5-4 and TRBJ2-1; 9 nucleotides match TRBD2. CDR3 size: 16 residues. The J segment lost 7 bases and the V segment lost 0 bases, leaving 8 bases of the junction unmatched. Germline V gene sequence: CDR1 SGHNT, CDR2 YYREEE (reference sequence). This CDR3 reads CASSLGGSGSRNEQFF. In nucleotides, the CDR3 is TGTGCCAGCAGCTTGGGAGGTAGCGGGAGTCGGAATGAGCAGTTCTTC.

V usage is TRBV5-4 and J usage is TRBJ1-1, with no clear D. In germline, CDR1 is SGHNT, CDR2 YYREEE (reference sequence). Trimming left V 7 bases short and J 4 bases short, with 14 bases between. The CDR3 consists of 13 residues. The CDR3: CASQTDPGTEAFF. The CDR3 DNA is TGTGCCAGCCAAACAGACCCCGGCACTGAAGCTTTCTTT.

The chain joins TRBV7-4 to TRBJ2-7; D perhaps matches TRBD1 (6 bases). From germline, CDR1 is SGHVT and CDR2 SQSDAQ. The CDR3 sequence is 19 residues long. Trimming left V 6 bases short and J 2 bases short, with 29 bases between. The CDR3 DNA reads TGTGCCAGCAGTCCTCGGAGGCAGCCTGGGGATGGGGGCACCTACGAGCAGTACTTC. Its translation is CASSPRRQPGDGGTYEQYF.

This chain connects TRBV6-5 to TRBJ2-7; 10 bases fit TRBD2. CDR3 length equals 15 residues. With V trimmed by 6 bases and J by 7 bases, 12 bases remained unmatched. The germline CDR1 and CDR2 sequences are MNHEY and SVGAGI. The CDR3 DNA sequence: TGTGCCAGCAGGGGGCCCGGGACTAGCGTTGGAGAGCAGTACTTC. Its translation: CASRGPGTSVGEQYF.

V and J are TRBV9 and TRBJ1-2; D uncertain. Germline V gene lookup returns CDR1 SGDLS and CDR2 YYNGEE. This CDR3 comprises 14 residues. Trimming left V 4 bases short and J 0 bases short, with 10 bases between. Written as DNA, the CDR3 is TGTGCCAGCAGCCCGTCTCCGGCTAACTATGGCTACACCTTC. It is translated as CASSPSPANYGYTF.

For the CDR3, the DNA is TGTGCCAGCAGTTGGGGACAGCGAACTGAAGCTTTCTTT. Translating it yields CASSWGQRTEAFF. The gene calls are TRBV6-6 and TRBJ1-1, with 7 bases matching TRBD1. This CDR3 has 13 amino acids. Germline assignment: CDR1 MNHNY and CDR2 SVGAGI (reference sequence). V trimming: 4 bases; J trimming: 5 bases; junction bases outside the gene matches: 4.

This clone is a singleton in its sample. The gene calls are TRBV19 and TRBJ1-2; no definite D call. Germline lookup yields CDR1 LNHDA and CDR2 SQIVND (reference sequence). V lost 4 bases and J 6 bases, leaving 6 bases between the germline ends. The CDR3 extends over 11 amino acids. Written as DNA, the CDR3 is TGTGCCAGTAGTACCCCAAATGGCTACACCTTC. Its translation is CASSTPNGYTF.

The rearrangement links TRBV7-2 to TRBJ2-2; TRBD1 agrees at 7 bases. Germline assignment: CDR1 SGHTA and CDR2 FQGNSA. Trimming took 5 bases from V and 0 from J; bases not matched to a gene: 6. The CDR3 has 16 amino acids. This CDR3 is CASSPRTGTNTGELFF. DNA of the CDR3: TGTGCCAGCAGCCCAAGGACAGGAACGAACACCGGGGAGCTGTTTTTT.

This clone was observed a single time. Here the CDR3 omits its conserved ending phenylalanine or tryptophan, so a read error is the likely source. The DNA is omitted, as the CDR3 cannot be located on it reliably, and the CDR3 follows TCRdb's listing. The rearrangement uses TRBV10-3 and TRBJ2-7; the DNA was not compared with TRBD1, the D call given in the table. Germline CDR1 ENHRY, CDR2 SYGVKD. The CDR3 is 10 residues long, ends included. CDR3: CAISIRDTPK.

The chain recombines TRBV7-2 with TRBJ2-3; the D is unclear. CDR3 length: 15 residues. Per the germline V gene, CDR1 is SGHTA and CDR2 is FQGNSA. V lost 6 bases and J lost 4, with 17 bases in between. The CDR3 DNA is TGTGCCAGCAGTCATGACTCGGCTCCCCCAGATACGCAGTATTTT. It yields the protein CASSHDSAPPDTQYF.

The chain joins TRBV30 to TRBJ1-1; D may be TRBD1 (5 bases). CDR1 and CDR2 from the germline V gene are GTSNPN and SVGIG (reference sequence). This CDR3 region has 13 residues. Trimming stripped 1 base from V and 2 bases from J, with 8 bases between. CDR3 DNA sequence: TGTGCCTGGAGTGCAGGGCCCAACACTGAAGCTTTCTTT. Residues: CAWSAGPNTEAFF.

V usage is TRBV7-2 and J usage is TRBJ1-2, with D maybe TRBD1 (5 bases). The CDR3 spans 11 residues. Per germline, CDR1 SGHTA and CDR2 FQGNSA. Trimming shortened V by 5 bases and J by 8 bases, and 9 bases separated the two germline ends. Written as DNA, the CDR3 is TGTGCCAGCAGCCGAACAGGCGGCTACACCTTC. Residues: CASSRTGGYTF.

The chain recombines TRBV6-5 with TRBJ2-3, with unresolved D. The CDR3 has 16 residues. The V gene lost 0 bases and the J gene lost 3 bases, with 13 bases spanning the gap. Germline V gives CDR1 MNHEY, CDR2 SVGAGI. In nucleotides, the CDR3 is TGTGCCAGCAGTTACTCGAAGTGGAGAATTACAGATACGCAGTATTTT. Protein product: CASSYSKWRITDTQYF.